This T cell receptor (beta chain) was recorded in a study of identical twins (dated by TCRdb to 2016 to 2017). As for the study more broadly: To test whether fetal clonotypes persist, the study used deep sequencing on TCR alpha and beta repertoires from monozygotic twins, unrelated adults of various ages, and cord blood. To rule out contamination, replicate twin experiments were performed at different times with different library preparation protocols. Broad study findings and their caveats: In beta out-of-frame sequences, excess twin sharing was weaker, because having fewer shared sequences lowered the signal-to-noise ratio. Out-of-frame TCR alpha sequences shared between twins showed an excess of low generation-probability sequences compared with coincidental sharing between unrelated individuals. Because the same donors could not be followed over many years, conclusions were based on cross-sectional statistical analysis. Zero-insertion analyses could be partly confounded by invariant T cells such as MAIT and iNKT, although diverse VJ usage argued against such confounding for most clonotypes. Fewer insertions were carried by abundant cord blood beta clonotypes, a similar but weaker trend appeared in young adult naive repertoires, and no such trend appeared in memory repertoires. Out-of-frame TCR alpha sharing in monozygotic twins was systematically underestimated by recombination models, whereas sharing between unrelated individuals was in agreement with the recombination models.

All donors were healthy Caucasians. The twin cohort comprised three pairs of female monozygotic twins, all aged about 18 to 29 years. CD4+ and CD8+ T cell populations were isolated with positive isolation kits from Invitrogen. Library creation used 5' RACE. Sequenced on an Illumina HiSeq 2000. A universal primer binding site was introduced by template switching, and a unique molecular identifier was present in the final cDNA, enabling accurate counting of TCR cDNA molecules. Specific primers in the conserved constant-segment region were used to synthesize first-strand cDNA for TCR alpha and beta chains. Each cDNA library was double barcoded, with a SMART-Mk sample barcode plus Illumina barcodes, to control for contamination. TruSeq adapter sequences and Illumina sample barcodes were added in two successive PCR steps. Sequencing of the TCR alpha and beta cDNA libraries was done on the Illumina HiSeq platform using custom primers. As for how the authors treated the data: MiGEC was used to process raw reads and extract unique molecular identifiers, and MiXCR was used to find CDR3 positions. For each individual, recombination models were inferred using an EM algorithm with the repgenHMM and IGoR tools. The analysis of shared clonotypes was done with the tcR package in R, with sharing normalized by the product of cloneset sizes. To study raw recombination free of thymic and clonal selection effects, out-of-frame nonproductive sequences were analyzed. In-frame beta chains were kept once TCRdb had trimmed the public reads at Q25 with fastp and called clones with MiXCR. Rows merge per CDR3 protein into single entries with the most common DNA and genes. TCRdb's processing, not the authors', yielded these V and J calls. Counted in this sample were approximately 500,000 distinct CDR3 sequences; approximately 25% of them appeared once. The top ten constitute around 3% of the sample.

This clonotype was seen more than once but under ten times. Its target antigen remains unknown. The record has no base qualities; no much larger clone is one base away. Via the germline V gene, CDR1 is SGHVS and CDR2 FNYEAQ. Inclusive of the bounding cysteine and phenylalanine, the CDR3 is 13 residues long. The retained sequence is limited to the CDR3, 39 bases, with the frame set at the first base. V loses 8 bases of germline sequence and J loses 6 bases, and the interval between the two ends is 11 bases. The same data also contributed to another study, on T cells expressing NK-cell markers. The second study reports: Three sorted T-cell subsets (CD3+CD56+NKG2C+, CD3+CD56+NKG2C- and CD3+CD56-NKG2C+) from several donors had their TCR beta-chain repertoires profiled. Among the eight sequenced donors, seven were HCMV-seropositive and one was HCMV-seronegative. To restrict sorting to alphabetaTCR-expressing T cells, an anti-gammadeltaTCR antibody was added in several experiments. In roughly 6 donors, the dominant CD3+CD56+NKG2C+ clonotypes were found to rank among the top 10 CD8+ clonotypes and to make up about 1.0-8% of CD8+ T cells. Those dominant clonotypes were again the most abundant among CD3+CD56-NKG2C+ cells in four donors, at about 28.3-65%. It remained unclear whether the expanded NKG2C-expressing T cell clones were specific for HCMV antigens. The study sequenced eight donors, all healthy volunteers chosen at random: three men and five women. HCMV serostatus was determined by detecting HCMV-specific IgG in serum with a commercial ELISA kit. Reads were demultiplexed and grouped by UMI with MIGEC, and clonotypes were assembled and quantified with MiTCR. To exclude erroneous sequences, any TCR cDNA sequence not supported by at least two reads was discarded. The tcR package was used for downstream repertoire analysis, and clonotypes were matched across fractions by CDR3 nucleotide sequence plus V segment. Antigen specificity was annotated against VDJdb with VDJmatch, allowing one amino acid substitution in CDR3.

The chain employs TRBV7-6 and TRBJ1-6, with TRBD1 tentatively as D gene (5 bases match). This TCR was recovered from a woman aged 18-30 years in good health. The sequenced material came from CD4+ T cells sorted from blood. The sequence in DNA is TGTGCCAGCCGCCGGGGCCCTAATTCACCCCTCCACTTT. Its protein product is CASRRGPNSPLHF.